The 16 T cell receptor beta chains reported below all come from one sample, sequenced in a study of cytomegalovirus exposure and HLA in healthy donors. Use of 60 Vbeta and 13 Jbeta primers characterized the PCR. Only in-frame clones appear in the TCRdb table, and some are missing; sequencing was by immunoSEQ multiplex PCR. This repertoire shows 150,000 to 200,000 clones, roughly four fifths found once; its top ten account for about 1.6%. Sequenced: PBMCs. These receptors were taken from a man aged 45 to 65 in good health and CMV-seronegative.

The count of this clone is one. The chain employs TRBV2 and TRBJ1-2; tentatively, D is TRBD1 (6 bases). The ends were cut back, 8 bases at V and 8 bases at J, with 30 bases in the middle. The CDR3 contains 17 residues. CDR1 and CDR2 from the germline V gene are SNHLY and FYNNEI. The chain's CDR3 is CASSENRVWGPYRGYTF. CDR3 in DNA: TGTGCCAGCTCGGAAAACAGGGTCTGGGGACCTTATAGAGGCTACACCTTC.

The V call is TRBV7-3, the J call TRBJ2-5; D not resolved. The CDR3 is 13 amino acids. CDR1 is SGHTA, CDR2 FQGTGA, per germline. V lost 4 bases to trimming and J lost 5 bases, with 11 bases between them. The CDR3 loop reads CASSSARRETQYF. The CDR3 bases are TGTGCCAGCAGCTCGGCGCGGCGTGAGACCCAGTACTTC.

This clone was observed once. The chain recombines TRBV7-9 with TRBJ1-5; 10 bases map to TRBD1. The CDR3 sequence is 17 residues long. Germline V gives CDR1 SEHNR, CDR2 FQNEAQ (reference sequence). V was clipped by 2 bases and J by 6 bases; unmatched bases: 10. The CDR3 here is CASSLSPGQGVGQPQHF. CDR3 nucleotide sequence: TGTGCCAGCAGCTTATCACCCGGACAGGGGGTAGGTCAGCCCCAGCATTTT.

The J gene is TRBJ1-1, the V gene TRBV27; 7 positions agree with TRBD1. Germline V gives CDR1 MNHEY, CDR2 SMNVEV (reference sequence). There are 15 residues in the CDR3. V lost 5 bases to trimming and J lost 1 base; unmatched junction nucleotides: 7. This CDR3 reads CASSVTGPPNTEAFF. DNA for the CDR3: TGTGCCAGCAGTGTGACAGGGCCCCCGAACACTGAAGCTTTCTTT.

CDR3: CASSSGTGPPSYEQYF. The CDR3 bases are TGTGCCAGCAGCTCAGGGACAGGGCCCCCTTCCTACGAGCAGTACTTC. This chain joins TRBV9 and TRBJ2-7, with 9 bases fitting TRBD1. The CDR3 spans 16 residues. Germline values: CDR1 SGDLS, CDR2 YYNGEE. After removal of 4 bases from V and 1 base from J, the junction contained 9 bases not matched to a gene.

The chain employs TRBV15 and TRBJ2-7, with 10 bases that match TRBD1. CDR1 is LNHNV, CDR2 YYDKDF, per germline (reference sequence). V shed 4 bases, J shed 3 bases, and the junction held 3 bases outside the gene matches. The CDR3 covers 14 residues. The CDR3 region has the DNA TGTGCCACCAGCATACGGGACAGGGGCTACGAGCAGTACTTC. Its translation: CATSIRDRGYEQYF.

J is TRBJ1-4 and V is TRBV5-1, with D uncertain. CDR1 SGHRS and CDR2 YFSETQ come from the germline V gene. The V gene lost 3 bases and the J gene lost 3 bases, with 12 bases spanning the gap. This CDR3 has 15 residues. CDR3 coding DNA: TGCGCCAGCAGCTCCCAGACGGGAGCTAATGAAAAACTGTTTTTT. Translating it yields CASSSQTGANEKLFF.

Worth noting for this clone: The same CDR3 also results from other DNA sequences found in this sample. DNA for the CDR3: TGTGCCAGCAGCGGAGGAGGGCTCGGGACAGGGGACCACGAGCAGTACTTC. Encoded protein: CASSGGGLGTGDHEQYF. V and J are TRBV14 and TRBJ2-7; 10 bases agree with TRBD1. This CDR3 is 17 amino acids long. The J segment lost 5 bases and the V segment lost 5 bases, leaving 15 bases of the junction unmatched. Germline assignment: CDR1 SGHDN and CDR2 FVKESK.

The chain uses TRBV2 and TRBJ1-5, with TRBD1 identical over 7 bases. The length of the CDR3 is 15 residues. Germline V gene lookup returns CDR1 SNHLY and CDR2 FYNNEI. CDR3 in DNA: TGTGCGGAGGGGGCAGGGCCGAATAGCAATCAGCCCCAGCATTTT. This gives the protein CAEGAGPNSNQPQHF.

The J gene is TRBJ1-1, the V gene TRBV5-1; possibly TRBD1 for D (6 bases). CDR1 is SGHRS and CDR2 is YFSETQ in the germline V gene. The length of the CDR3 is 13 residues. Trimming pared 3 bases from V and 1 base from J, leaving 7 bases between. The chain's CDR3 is CASSWTANTEAFF. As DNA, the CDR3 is TGCGCCAGCAGCTGGACAGCGAACACTGAAGCTTTCTTT.

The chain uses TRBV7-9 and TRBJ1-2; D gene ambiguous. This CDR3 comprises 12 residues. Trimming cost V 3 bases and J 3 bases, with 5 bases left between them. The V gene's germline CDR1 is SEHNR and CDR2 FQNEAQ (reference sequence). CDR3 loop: CASSLGYYGYTF. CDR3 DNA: TGTGCCAGCAGCTTGGGCTACTATGGCTACACCTTC.

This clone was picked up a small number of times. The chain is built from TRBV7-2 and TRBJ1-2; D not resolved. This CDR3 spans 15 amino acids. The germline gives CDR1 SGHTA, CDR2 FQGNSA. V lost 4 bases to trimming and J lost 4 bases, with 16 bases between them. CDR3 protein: CASSSVWEAGYGYTF. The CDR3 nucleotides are TGTGCCAGCAGCTCTGTGTGGGAGGCAGGCTATGGCTACACCTTC.

CDR3 residues: CASSYSTGTANYGYTF. CDR3 DNA sequence: TGTGCCAGCAGTTACTCGACCGGGACAGCTAACTATGGCTACACCTTC. The rearrangement uses TRBV6-5 and TRBJ1-2; 7 bases line up with TRBD1. This CDR3 contains 16 residues. CDR1 and CDR2 from the germline V gene are MNHEY and SVGAGI. Losses at the gene ends were 0 bases for V and 0 bases for J; bases not matched to a gene: 4.

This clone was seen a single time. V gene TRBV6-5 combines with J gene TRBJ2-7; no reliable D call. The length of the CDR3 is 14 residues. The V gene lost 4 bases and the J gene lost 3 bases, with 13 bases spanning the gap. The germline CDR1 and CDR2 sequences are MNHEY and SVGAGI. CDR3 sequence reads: CASSSVLYSYEQYF. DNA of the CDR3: TGTGCCAGCAGTTCCGTTCTTTACAGCTACGAGCAGTACTTC.

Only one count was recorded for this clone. DNA for the CDR3: TGCAGCGTGAGACTAGCGGGCACCGGGGAGCTGTTTTTT. Amino acids: CSVRLAGTGELFF. The chain is built from TRBV29-1 and TRBJ2-2; 10 nucleotides line up with TRBD2. Losses at the gene ends were 6 bases for V and 4 bases for J; bases not matched to a gene: 2. CDR1 is SQVTM and CDR2 is ANQGSEA in the germline V gene. The CDR3 is 13 amino acids.

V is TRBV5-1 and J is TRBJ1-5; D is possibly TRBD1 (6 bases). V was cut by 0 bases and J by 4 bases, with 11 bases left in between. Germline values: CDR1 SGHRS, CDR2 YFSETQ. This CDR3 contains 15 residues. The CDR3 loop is CASSLVPGENQPQHF. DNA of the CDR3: TGCGCCAGCAGCTTGGTGCCAGGGGAGAATCAGCCCCAGCATTTT.